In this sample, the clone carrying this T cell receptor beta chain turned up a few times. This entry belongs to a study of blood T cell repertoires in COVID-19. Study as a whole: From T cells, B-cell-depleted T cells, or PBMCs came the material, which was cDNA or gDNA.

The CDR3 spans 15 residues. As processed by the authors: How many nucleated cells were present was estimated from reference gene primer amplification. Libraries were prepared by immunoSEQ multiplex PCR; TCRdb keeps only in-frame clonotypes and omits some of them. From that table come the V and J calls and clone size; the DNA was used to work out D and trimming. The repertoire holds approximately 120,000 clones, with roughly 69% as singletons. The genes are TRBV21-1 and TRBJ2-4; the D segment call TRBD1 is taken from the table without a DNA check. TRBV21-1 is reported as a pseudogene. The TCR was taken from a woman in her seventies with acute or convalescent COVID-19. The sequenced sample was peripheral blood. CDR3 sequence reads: CASTPTGGTKNIQYF. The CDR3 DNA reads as TGTGCCAGTACTCCGACAGGGGGGACCAAAAACATTCAGTACTTC.